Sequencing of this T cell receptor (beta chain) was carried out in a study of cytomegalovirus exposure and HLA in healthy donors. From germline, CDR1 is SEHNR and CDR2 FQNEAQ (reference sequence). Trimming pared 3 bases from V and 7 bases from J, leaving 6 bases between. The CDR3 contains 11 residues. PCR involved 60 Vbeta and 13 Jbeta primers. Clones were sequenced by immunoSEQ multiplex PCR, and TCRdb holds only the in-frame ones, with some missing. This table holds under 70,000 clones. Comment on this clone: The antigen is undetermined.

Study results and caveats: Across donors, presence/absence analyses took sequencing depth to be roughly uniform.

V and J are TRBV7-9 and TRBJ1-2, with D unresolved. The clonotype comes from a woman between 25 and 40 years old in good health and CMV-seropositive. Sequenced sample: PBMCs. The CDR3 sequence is CASSFARGYTF. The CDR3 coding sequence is TGTGCCAGCAGCTTTGCGCGTGGCTACACCTTC. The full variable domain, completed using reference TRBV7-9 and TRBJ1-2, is DTGVSQNPRHKITKRGQNVTFRCDPISEHNRLYWYRQTLGQGPEFLTYFQNEAQLEKSRLLSDRFSAERPKGSFSTLEIQRTEQGDSAMYLCASSFARGYTFGSGTRLTVV.